These T cell receptor beta chains were read from a single sample in a study of blood T cell repertoires in COVID-19. Clones were sequenced by immunoSEQ multiplex PCR, and TCRdb holds only the in-frame ones, with some missing. The sample holds about 200,000 clones; 70% to 90% are singletons and the top ten take approximately 21%. What was sequenced was peripheral blood. The receptors were gathered from a man in his 60s with active or convalescent COVID-19. CDR3s include the opening cysteine and the closing phenylalanine or tryptophan.

J gene,V gene,CDR3 protein
TRBJ2-1,TRBV19,CASSLRGNEQFF
TRBJ1-1,TRBV2,CASSTGEQTEAFF
TRBJ2-1,TRBV4-1,CASSFPLQGAGNEQFF
TRBJ2-2,TRBV5-1,CASSLLRGTGELFF
TRBJ2-5,TRBV7-8,CASSSQGLWVRETQYF
TRBJ2-7,TRBV20-1,CSASRGLLTHEQYF
TRBJ2-7,TRBV7-2,CASSLASGQGYEQYF
TRBJ2-2,TRBV29-1,CSVATGYTGELFF
TRBJ1-3,TRBV15,CATSRVYTGGSGNTIYF
TRBJ2-5,TRBV20-1,CSASPTGGSWETQYF
TRBJ2-7,TRBV3-1/TRBV3-2,CATSGSVTTYEQYF
TRBJ2-2,TRBV6-5,CASSSDRGGELFF
TRBJ1-6,TRBV11-1,CASSSGGFVYNSPLHF
TRBJ2-7,TRBV2,CASSVGLAGSSYEQYF
TRBJ1-5,TRBV2,CASSGQHRHQPQHF
TRBJ2-5,TRBV5-1,CASSSGQGALETQYF
TRBJ2-3,TRBV11-2,CASSLRGGDPTDTQYF
TRBJ2-3,TRBV3-1/TRBV3-2,CASSQAGSSGGAGTDTQYF
TRBJ2-6,TRBV9,CASSVGTGGSGANVLTF
TRBJ2-5,TRBV5-1,CASSVTGKGQETQYF
TRBJ2-6,TRBV18,CASSPQWGAGANVLTF
TRBJ2-3,TRBV24-1,CATSESTGKRADTQYF
TRBJ1-6,TRBV27,CASSPYNSPLHF
TRBJ2-1,TRBV19,CASSPGLALGNEQFF
TRBJ2-1,TRBV5-1,CASSGAAGGSYNEQFF
TRBJ1-1,TRBV6-1,CASSATAGQMNTEAFF
TRBJ1-5,TRBV30,CAWSATAGLPQHF
TRBJ1-2,TRBV12-3/TRBV12-4,CASTSSGYGYTF
TRBJ1-1,TRBV18,CASSPSAGGTEAFF
TRBJ2-7,TRBV19,CAIVGQFFSFAQYF
TRBJ1-1,TRBV11-2,CASSSTATRGMNTEAFF
TRBJ1-2,TRBV5-1,CASSLESLGAAYGYTF
TRBJ2-6,TRBV12-3/TRBV12-4,CASSTSGANVLTF
TRBJ2-6,TRBV3-1/TRBV3-2,CASSQMSWANVLTF
TRBJ2-3,TRBV19,CASSAHDRGTDTQYF
TRBJ2-7,TRBV2,CASSEGTSPLYEQYF
TRBJ2-3,TRBV7-2,CASSLDGLRSTDTQYF